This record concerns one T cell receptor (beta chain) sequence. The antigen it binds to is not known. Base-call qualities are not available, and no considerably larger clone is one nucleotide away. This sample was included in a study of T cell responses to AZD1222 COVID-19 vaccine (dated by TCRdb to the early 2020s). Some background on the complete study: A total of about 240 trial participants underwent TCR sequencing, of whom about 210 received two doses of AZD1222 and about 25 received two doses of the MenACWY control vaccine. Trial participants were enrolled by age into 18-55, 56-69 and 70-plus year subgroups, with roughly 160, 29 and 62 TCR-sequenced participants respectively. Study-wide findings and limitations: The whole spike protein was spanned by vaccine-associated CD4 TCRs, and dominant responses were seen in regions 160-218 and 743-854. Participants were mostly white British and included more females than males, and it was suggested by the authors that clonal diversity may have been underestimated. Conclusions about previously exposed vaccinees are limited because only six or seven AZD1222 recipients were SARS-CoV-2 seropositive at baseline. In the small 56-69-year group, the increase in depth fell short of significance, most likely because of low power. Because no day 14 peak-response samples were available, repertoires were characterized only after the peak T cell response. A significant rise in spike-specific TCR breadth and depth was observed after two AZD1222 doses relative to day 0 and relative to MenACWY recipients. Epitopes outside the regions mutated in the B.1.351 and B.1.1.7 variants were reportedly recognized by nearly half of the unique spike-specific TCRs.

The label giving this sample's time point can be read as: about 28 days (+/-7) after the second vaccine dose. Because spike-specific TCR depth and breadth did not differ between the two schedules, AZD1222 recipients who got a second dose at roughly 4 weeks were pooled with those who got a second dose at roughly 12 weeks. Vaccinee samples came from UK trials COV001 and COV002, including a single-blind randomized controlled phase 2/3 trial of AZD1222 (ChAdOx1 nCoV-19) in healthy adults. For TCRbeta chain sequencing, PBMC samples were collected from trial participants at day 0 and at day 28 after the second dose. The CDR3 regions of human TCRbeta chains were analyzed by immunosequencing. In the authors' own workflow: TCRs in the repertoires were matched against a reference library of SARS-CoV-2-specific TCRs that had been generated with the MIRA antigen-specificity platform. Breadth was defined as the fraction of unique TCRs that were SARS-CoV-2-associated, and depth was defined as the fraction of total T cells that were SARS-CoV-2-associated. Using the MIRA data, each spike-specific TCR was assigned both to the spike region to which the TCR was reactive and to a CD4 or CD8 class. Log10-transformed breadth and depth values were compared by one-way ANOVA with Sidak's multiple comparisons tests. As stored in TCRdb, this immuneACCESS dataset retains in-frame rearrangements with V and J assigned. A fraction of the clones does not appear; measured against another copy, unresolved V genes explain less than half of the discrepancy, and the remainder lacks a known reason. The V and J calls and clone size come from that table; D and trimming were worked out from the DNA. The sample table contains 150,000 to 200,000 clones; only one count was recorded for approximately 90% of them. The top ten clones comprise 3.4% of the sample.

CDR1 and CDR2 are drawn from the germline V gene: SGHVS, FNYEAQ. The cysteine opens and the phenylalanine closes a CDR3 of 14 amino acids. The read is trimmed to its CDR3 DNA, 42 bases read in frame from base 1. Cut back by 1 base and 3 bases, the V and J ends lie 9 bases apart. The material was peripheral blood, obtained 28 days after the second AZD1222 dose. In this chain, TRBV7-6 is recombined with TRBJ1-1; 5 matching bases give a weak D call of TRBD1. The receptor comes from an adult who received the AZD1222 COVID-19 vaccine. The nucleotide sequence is TGTGCCAGCAGCTTAGATAGGGGTGACACTGAAGCTTTCTTT. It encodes CASSLDRGDTEAFF.